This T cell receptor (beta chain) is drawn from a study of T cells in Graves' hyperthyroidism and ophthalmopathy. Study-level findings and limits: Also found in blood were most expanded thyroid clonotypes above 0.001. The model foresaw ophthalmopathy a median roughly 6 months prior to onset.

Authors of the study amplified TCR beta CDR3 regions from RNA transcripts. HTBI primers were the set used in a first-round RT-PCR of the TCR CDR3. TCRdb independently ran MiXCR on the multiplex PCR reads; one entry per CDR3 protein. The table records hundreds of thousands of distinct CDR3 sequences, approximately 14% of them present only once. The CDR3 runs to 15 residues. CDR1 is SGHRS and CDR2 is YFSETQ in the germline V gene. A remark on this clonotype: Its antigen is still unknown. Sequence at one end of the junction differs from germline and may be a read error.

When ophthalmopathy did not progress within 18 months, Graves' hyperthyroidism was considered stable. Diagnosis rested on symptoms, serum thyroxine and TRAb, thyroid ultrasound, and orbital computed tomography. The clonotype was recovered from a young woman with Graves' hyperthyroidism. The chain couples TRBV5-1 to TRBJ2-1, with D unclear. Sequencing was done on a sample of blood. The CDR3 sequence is CASGLSVLTYNEQFF. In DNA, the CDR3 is TGCGCCAGCGGCTTGTCCGTACTGACCTACAATGAGCAGTTCTTC.